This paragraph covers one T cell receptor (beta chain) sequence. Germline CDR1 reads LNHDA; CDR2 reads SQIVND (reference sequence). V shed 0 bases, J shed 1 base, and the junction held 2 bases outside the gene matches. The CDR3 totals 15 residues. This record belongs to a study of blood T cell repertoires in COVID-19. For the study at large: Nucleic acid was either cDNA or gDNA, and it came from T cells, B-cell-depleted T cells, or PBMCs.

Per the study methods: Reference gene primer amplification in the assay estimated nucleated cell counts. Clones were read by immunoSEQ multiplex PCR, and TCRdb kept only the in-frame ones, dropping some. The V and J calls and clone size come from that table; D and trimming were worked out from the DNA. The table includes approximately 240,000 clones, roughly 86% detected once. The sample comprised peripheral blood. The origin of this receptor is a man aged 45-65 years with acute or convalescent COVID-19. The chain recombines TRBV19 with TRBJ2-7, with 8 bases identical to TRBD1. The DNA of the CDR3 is TGTGCCAGTAGTATAGAAGGACAGGGATCCTACGAGCAGTACTTC. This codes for CASSIEGQGSYEQYF.